These 31 T cell receptor beta chains share one sample of origin, sequenced in a study of T cells expressing NK-cell markers. TCRdb re-called the 5' RACE reads and shows each CDR3 protein once, DNA omitted. This table holds about 460,000 distinct CDR3 sequences. Sample: blood T cells: a sorted CD56 or NKG2C T cell subset, CD4+ or CD8+ T cells, or bulk PBMC T cells (not recorded which). The receptors shown here come from a woman between 45 and 65 years old in good health.

CDR3: CASSPTGQGSYNEQFF. The chain employs TRBV4-2 and TRBJ2-1; the D call from TCRdb, TRBD1, cannot be confirmed without DNA. There are 16 residues in the CDR3. The germline V gene has CDR1 LGHNA and CDR2 YNFKEQ.

V is TRBV29-1 and J is TRBJ2-2; TCRdb's D call of TRBD2 is untestable without DNA. Germline-derived CDR1 and CDR2 are SQVTM and ANQGSEA. CDR3 size: 14 residues. CDR3 protein: CSVETTTNTGELFF.

The CDR3 loop reads CASSEAVGVQLFF. The J gene is TRBJ2-2, the V gene TRBV2; TCRdb outputs TRBD1, but without DNA this stays unchecked. The CDR3 sequence is 13 residues long. The germline V gene has CDR1 SNHLY and CDR2 FYNNEI.

This chain links TRBV3-1 with TRBJ1-1; TCRdb picks TRBD1, but there is no DNA to check that call. This CDR3 contains 14 residues. Germline V gene lookup returns CDR1 LGHDT and CDR2 YNNKEL (reference sequence). This CDR3 reads CASSQDIRATEAFF.

The chain has TRBV11-2 and TRBJ2-3; no DNA is available, so the TRBD2 call from TCRdb remains unchecked. Looked up from germline, CDR1 is SGHAT and CDR2 is FQNNGV. The CDR3 covers 14 residues. This CDR3 reads CASSLQGLTDTQYF.

This chain links TRBV12-3 or TRBV12-4 with TRBJ2-7; there is no DNA to check the TCRdb D call of TRBD2. The CDR3 is 15 amino acids. The CDR3 region is CASGPSGRRTYEQYF.

J is TRBJ1-5 and V is TRBV10-3; the TCRdb D gene call, TRBD1, has no DNA to confirm it. This CDR3 is 15 amino acids long. CDR1 and CDR2 from the germline V gene are ENHRY and SYGVKD. The CDR3 protein is CAISASGTGDQPQHF.

V is TRBV7-9 and J is TRBJ1-3; TCRdb gives TRBD1 as the D gene, but with no DNA this cannot be confirmed. This CDR3 contains 16 residues. The germline V gene has CDR1 SEHNR and CDR2 FQNEAQ (reference sequence). This CDR3 is CASSVKDRLSGNTIYF.

The V gene is TRBV29-1, the J gene TRBJ1-5; TCRdb's D gene call, TRBD1, goes unchecked for lack of DNA. CDR3 size: 13 residues. CDR1 is SQVTM and CDR2 is ANQGSEA in the germline V gene. CDR3 loop: CSVGDGGDQPQHF.

The CDR3 spells CASSTTGSSYNSPLHF. The J gene is TRBJ1-6, the V gene TRBV5-5; TCRdb names TRBD1, which stays unverified in the absence of DNA. Germline loops: CDR1 SGHKS, CDR2 YYEKEE (reference sequence). CDR3 length: 16 amino acids.

The rearrangement uses TRBV12-5 and TRBJ1-5; without DNA, the TCRdb call of TRBD1 cannot be checked. Germline CDR1 and CDR2: LGHNT and FRNRAP. The CDR3 is 16 residues long. CDR3 sequence: CASGITGAGGNQPQHF.

This rearrangement joins TRBV12-3 or TRBV12-4 to TRBJ2-2. This CDR3 is 15 amino acids long. The CDR3 spells CASSLTVTNTGELFF.

CDR3 loop: CASTERLAGLNEQFF. The chain combines TRBV7-9 with TRBJ2-1; TCRdb selects TRBD2, and the lack of DNA leaves this call unchecked. This CDR3 contains 15 residues. Germline CDR1 and CDR2: SEHNR and FQNEAQ (reference sequence).

This chain links TRBV27 with TRBJ2-7; as DNA is missing, the TRBD1 call by TCRdb cannot be tested. This CDR3 comprises 16 residues. CDR1 and CDR2 (germline): MNHEY, SMNVEV (reference sequence). This CDR3 reads CASSLRAGGATYEQYF.

The V gene is TRBV12-3 or TRBV12-4, the J gene TRBJ2-3. CDR3 length: 14 residues. CDR3 region: CASSLAHSTDTQYF.

This chain uses TRBV5-1 with TRBJ2-1; TCRdb returns TRBD2, unconfirmable since there is no DNA. Germline lookup yields CDR1 SGHRS and CDR2 YFSETQ. CDR3 size: 15 residues. This chain's CDR3 is CASSGTSGRIDEQFF.

The chain uses TRBV7-8 and TRBJ1-4. The CDR3 extends over 14 amino acids. CDR1 is SGHVS, CDR2 FQNEAQ, per germline. CDR3: CASSLNSPGEKLFF.

CDR3 region: CASSLKEWEQETQYF. The chain has TRBV7-9 and TRBJ2-5. This CDR3 is built from 15 residues. Germline CDR1 reads SEHNR; CDR2 reads FQNEAQ (reference sequence).

The gene calls are TRBV6-5 and TRBJ2-3. The germline CDR1 and CDR2 sequences are MNHEY and SVGAGI. The CDR3 has 15 amino acids. The CDR3 protein is CASSYAGQFSDTQYF.

The chain has TRBV29-1 and TRBJ2-3; the TCRdb call, TRBD2, lacks DNA for checking. CDR1 is SQVTM, CDR2 ANQGSEA, per germline. CDR3 length: 14 amino acids. The chain's CDR3 is CSHSPTGLTDTQYF.

This chain joins TRBV3-1 and TRBJ2-1; the D call from TCRdb, TRBD1, cannot be confirmed without DNA. The CDR3 extends over 18 amino acids. Germline V gene lookup returns CDR1 LGHDT and CDR2 YNNKEL (reference sequence). CDR3 protein: CASSQEVGQGASYNEQFF.

The J gene is TRBJ2-3, the V gene TRBV10-3; the D call from TCRdb, TRBD2, cannot be confirmed without DNA. The CDR3 sequence is 17 residues long. Germline CDR1 reads ENHRY; CDR2 reads SYGVKD. CDR3: CAISRGGLAGGPDTQYF.

The rearrangement uses TRBV20-1 and TRBJ2-3. This CDR3 has 11 amino acids. Per germline, CDR1 DFQATT and CDR2 SNEGSKA (reference sequence). CDR3 residues: CSAGRSDTQYF.

V usage is TRBV12-3 or TRBV12-4 and J usage is TRBJ2-5; TCRdb indicates TRBD1, and absent DNA this call remains unverified. The CDR3 has 15 residues. This chain's CDR3 is CASSFIEGGVETQYF.

V gene TRBV7-2 combines with J gene TRBJ2-1. Germline assignment: CDR1 SGHTA and CDR2 FQGNSA. The CDR3 runs 13 residues. CDR3 region: CASLGGSNNEQFF.

The rearrangement links TRBV9 to TRBJ1-6. From germline, CDR1 is SGDLS and CDR2 YYNGEE. The CDR3 loop spans 14 amino acids. The CDR3 here is CASSPRVSDSPLHF.

The CDR3 loop is CASSRAASGNTIYF. The chain combines TRBV6-5 with TRBJ1-3. Germline V lookup: CDR1 MNHEY, CDR2 SVGAGI. The CDR3 consists of 14 residues.

V usage is TRBV7-2 and J usage is TRBJ2-6; TCRdb returns TRBD2, unconfirmable since there is no DNA. This CDR3 contains 19 residues. CDR1 and CDR2 (germline): SGHTA, FQGNSA. The chain's CDR3 is CASSFPGLAAPAGANVLTF.

This rearrangement joins TRBV20-1 to TRBJ1-1; TCRdb's D call of TRBD1 is untestable without DNA. This CDR3 has 13 amino acids. Germline V gene sequence: CDR1 DFQATT, CDR2 SNEGSKA (reference sequence). The CDR3 sequence is CSARRARRTEAFF.

This chain uses TRBV20-1 with TRBJ1-6; with no DNA, the TCRdb D assignment of TRBD1 cannot be verified. The germline V gene encodes CDR1 DFQATT and CDR2 SNEGSKA (reference sequence). The CDR3 loop spans 15 amino acids. CDR3 residues: CSARVDRGNDSPLHF.

The rearrangement links TRBV5-1 to TRBJ2-7; TCRdb designates TRBD1, a call that cannot be tested without DNA. Looked up from germline, CDR1 is SGHRS and CDR2 is YFSETQ. This CDR3 contains 12 residues. CDR3 loop: CASSTGQGEQYF.